Included here is one T cell receptor beta chain sequence, with context. Its antigen is unknown. CDR3 length: 13 residues. The germline V gene encodes CDR1 SQVTM and CDR2 ANQGSEA. Trimming shortened V by 3 bases and J by 8 bases, and 16 bases separated the two germline ends. Assay: immunoSEQ multiplex PCR; the TCRdb copy retains only in-frame clones and omits some. In the table there are about 98,000 clones, 70% to 90% of which are singletons. The record originates from a study of T cell responses to AZD1222 COVID-19 vaccine. Across the study: Some second doses came at about 4 weeks and others at about 12 weeks; these were pooled.

Regarding the study as a whole: Reportedly, nearly half of unique spike TCRs recognized epitopes outside B.1.351/B.1.1.7 mutations. Repertoire sampling happened only post peak T cell response. In a largely white British group with more females than males, clonal diversity was possibly underestimated.

The source is an adult in good health. The rearrangement links TRBV29-1 to TRBJ1-2; no clear D. This sample comprised peripheral blood, obtained on day 0 of AZD1222 vaccination. CDR3 loop: CSVDALHLVGYTF. Here the CDR3 DNA reads TGCAGCGTTGACGCGTTGCACCTTGTCGGCTACACCTTC. Looking up the rest from reference TRBV29-1 and TRBJ1-2 gives the full variable domain: SAVISQKPSRDICQRGTSLTIQCQVDSQVTMMFWYRQQPGQSLTLIATANQGSEATYESGFVIDKFPISRPNLTFSTLTVSNMSPEDSSIYLCSVDALHLVGYTFGSGTRLTVV.